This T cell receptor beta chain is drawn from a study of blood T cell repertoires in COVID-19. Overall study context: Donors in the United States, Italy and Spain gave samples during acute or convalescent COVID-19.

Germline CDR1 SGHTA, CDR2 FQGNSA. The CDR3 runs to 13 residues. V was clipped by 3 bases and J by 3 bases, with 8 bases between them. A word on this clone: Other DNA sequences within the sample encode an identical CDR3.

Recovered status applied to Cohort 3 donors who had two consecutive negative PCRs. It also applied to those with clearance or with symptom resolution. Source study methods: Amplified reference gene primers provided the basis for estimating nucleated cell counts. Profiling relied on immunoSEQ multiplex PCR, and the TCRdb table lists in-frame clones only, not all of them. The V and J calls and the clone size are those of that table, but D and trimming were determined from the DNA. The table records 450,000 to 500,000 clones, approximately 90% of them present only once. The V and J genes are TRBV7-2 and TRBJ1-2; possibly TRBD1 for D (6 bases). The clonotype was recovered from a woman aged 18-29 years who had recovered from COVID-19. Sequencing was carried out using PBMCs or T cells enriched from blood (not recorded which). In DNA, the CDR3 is TGTGCCAGCAGCTTTTCAGGGGACTATGGCTACACCTTC. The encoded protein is CASSFSGDYGYTF. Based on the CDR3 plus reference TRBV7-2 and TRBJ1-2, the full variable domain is GAGVSQSPSNKVTEKGKDVELRCDPISGHTALYWYRQSLGQGLEFLIYFQGNSAPDKSGLPSDRFSAERTGGSVSTLTIQRTQQEDSAVYLCASSFSGDYGYTFGSGTRLTVV.